Each of the 5 T cell receptor beta chains below was sequenced from the same sample in a study of T-cell memory formation after mild COVID-19. TCRdb reprocessed the 5' RACE reads via MiXCR and lists one record per CDR3 protein. The repertoire consists of more than 150,000 distinct CDR3 sequences, with 15% to 20% occurring once and the leading ten covering 3% to 4%. Sequenced input: PBMCs or a T cell subset sorted from them (not recorded which). These TCRs come from a man younger than 35 who had mild COVID-19 (a few samples of this study predate the infection). Cell type and time point are not known.

The table lists this clonotype with a count of one. The CDR3 DNA sequence: TGTGCCAGCAGCCAATGGACAGGCCCGAACACTGAAGCTTTCTTT. It is translated as CASSQWTGPNTEAFF. This chain links TRBV3-1 with TRBJ1-1, with 7 bases lining up with TRBD1. The V gene's germline CDR1 is LGHDT and CDR2 YNNKEL (reference sequence). The CDR3 has 15 amino acids. With 2 bases clipped from V and 1 base from J, the junction kept 4 bases outside the gene matches.

The chain carries TRBV5-6 and TRBJ2-7, with no clear D. This CDR3 has 12 amino acids. Trimming took off 3 bases at V and 6 bases at J, with 10 bases between the two ends. Germline lookup yields CDR1 SGHDT and CDR2 YYEEEE. The CDR3 coding sequence is TGTGCCAGCAGCTGGGCGATGGGCGAGCAGTACGTC. This codes for CASSWAMGEQYV.

The J gene is TRBJ2-7, the V gene TRBV19; 9 nucleotides match TRBD1. Losses at the gene ends were 3 bases for V and 3 bases for J; bases not matched to a gene: 6. From germline, CDR1 is LNHDA and CDR2 SQIVND (reference sequence). The CDR3 runs to 15 residues. The CDR3 loop is CASSIYRGQLYEQYF. As DNA, the CDR3 is TGTGCCAGTAGTATTTACAGGGGGCAACTCTACGAGCAGTACTTC.

V gene TRBV15 combines with J gene TRBJ2-3; D is perhaps TRBD1 or TRBD2 (6 bases each). V was shortened by 0 bases and J by 10 bases, with 14 bases between the two germline ends. The CDR3 extends over 14 amino acids. The germline gives CDR1 LNHNV, CDR2 YYDKDF (reference sequence). The chain's CDR3 is CATSRDTGAEAQYF. The CDR3 region has the DNA TGTGCCACCAGCAGAGATACGGGGGCAGAGGCGCAGTATTTT. Full variable domain (rest looked up from reference TRBV15 and TRBJ2-3): DAMVIQNPRYQVTQFGKPVTLSCSQTLNHNVMYWYQQKSSQAPKLLFHYYDKDFNNEADTPDNFQSRRPNTSFCFLDIRSPGLGDTAMYLCATSRDTGAEAQYFGPGTRLTVL.

A few counts support this clonotype. The rearrangement joins TRBV24-1 to TRBJ2-2; D call uncertain. V lost 3 bases and J lost 0, with 4 bases in between. This CDR3 is built from 14 residues. CDR1 KGHDR and CDR2 SFDVKD come from the germline V gene. CDR3 DNA sequence: TGTGCCACCAGTGATAGGCCGAACACCGGGGAGCTGTTTTTT. This translates into CATSDRPNTGELFF.